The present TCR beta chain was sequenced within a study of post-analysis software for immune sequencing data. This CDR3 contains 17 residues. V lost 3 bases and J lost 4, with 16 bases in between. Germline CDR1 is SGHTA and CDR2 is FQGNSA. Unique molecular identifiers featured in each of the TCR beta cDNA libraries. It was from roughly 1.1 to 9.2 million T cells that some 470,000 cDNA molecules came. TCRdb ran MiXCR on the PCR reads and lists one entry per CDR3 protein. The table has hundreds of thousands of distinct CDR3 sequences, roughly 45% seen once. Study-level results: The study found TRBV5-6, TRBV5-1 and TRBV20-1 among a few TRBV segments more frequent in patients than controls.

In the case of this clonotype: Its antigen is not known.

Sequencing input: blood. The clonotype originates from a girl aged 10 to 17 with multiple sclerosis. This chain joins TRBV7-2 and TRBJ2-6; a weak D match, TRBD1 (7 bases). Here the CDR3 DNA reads TGTGCCAGCAGCTTCGCAGGAGGGGGCTTGGGGGCCAACGTCCTGACTTTC. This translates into CASSFAGGGLGANVLTF.